This TCR beta chain was retrieved from a study of regulatory T cells in long-lasting Graves disease. For TCR beta, libraries came from iRepertoire HTBI primers and Arm-PCR of CDR3 regions. From the multiplex PCR reads, TCRdb called clonotypes with MiXCR, one entry per CDR3 protein. Altogether roughly 350,000 distinct CDR3 sequences are present, approximately 15% being singletons, with the ten largest covering roughly 29%. This clonotype was observed many times. CDR3 length: 14 residues. Germline CDR1 and CDR2: SNHLY and FYNNEI. Trimming took 8 bases from V and 3 from J, leaving 16 bases between them. Time point defined: newly diagnosed GD, antithyroid drugs for less than 3 months. Extracted RNA from PBMCs served as the source of the TCR library. Separately, the same data were catalogued under a study of T cells in Graves' hyperthyroidism and ophthalmopathy. That study reports: Using the HTBI primer set, a first-round RT-PCR was run on the TCR CDR3.

The genes are TRBV2 and TRBJ1-1; TRBD1 is a possible D gene (6 bases). This TCR derives from a man in his forties with Graves disease. Sequenced here: peripheral blood mononuclear cells (PBMCs), sampled at new diagnosis, from a patient treated with antithyroid drugs. The CDR3 reads CASLSITGYTEAFF. In nucleotides, the CDR3 is TGTGCCAGCCTTTCCATTACAGGGTACACTGAAGCTTTCTTT. Together with reference TRBV2 and TRBJ1-1, the CDR3 gives the full variable domain: EPEVTQTPSHQVTQMGQEVILRCVPISNHLYFYWYRQILGQKVEFLVSFYNNEISEKSEIFDDQFSVERPDGSNFTLKIRSTKLEDSAMYFCASLSITGYTEAFFGQGTRLTVV.